A single sample is the source of the 11 T cell receptor beta chains below, sequenced in a study of shared clonotypes between healthy human individuals. Data came from immunoSEQ multiplex PCR; TCRdb stores just in-frame clones and leaves some out. The profile covers more than 450,000 clones, with 79% appearing a single time and around 13% taken by the ten largest. Sequencing was done on a sample of PBMCs. The receptors here all came from a middle-aged woman in good health. Some clones in this sample may be carry-over from other donors' samples.

The CDR3 sequence is CASSLNGYEQYF. In DNA, the CDR3 is TGTGCCAGCAGTTTGAACGGATACGAGCAGTACTTC. The rearrangement links TRBV28 to TRBJ2-7, with unresolved D. The CDR3 contains 12 residues. Trimming took 3 bases from V and 4 from J, leaving 7 bases between them. CDR1 is MDHEN and CDR2 is SYDVKM in the germline V gene.

This chain links TRBV18 with TRBJ2-3, with 7 bases that match TRBD2. Germline V CDR1 and CDR2: KGHSH, LQKENI. The CDR3 consists of 16 residues. V lost 6 bases to trimming and J lost 2 bases; unmatched junction nucleotides: 11. The CDR3 DNA is TGTGCCAGCTCTTCCAGAGGCGGGAGCACCACAGATACGCAGTATTTT. This gives the protein CASSSRGGSTTDTQYF.

This clone came up many times. This chain links TRBV19 with TRBJ2-1, with 10 bases that match TRBD2. CDR1 is LNHDA, CDR2 SQIVND, per germline (reference sequence). The trim removed 3 bases at V and 9 bases at J, leaving 5 bases unmatched. The CDR3 is 14 residues long. CDR3 DNA sequence: TGTGCCAGTAGTATTACTAGCGGGATAGGTGAGCAGTTCTTC. It specifies CASSITSGIGEQFF. Full variable domain (outside the CDR3, taken from reference TRBV19 and TRBJ2-1): DGGITQSPKYLFRKEGQNVTLSCEQNLNHDAMYWYRQDPGQGLRLIYYSQIVNDFQKGDIAEGYSVSREKKESFPLTVTSAQKNPTAFYLCASSITSGIGEQFFGPGTRLTVL.

The chain is built from TRBV27 and TRBJ2-5, with 8 bases lining up with TRBD1. This CDR3 region has 14 residues. Germline lookup yields CDR1 MNHEY and CDR2 SMNVEV (reference sequence). V was clipped by 3 bases and J by 4 bases; unmatched bases: 4. CDR3: CASSFLGTGETQYF. The CDR3 nucleotides read TGTGCCAGCAGTTTCCTCGGGACAGGAGAGACCCAGTACTTC.

This chain connects TRBV18 to TRBJ2-1; tentatively, D is TRBD1 (6 bases). The CDR3 is 14 amino acids. V shed 3 bases and J shed 7 bases, with 13 bases lying between them. Germline CDR1 is KGHSH and CDR2 is LQKENI. The CDR3 is CASSPSDSGNEQFF. CDR3 DNA: TGTGCCAGCTCACCCTCGGACAGTGGGAATGAGCAGTTCTTC.

V and J are TRBV19 and TRBJ1-2; no firm D call. Trimming took 5 bases from V and 4 from J, leaving 23 bases between them. Germline CDR1 is LNHDA and CDR2 is SQIVND (reference sequence). The CDR3 has 17 amino acids. CDR3 sequence reads: CASSWTSRQAVSYGYTF. In DNA, the CDR3 is TGTGCCAGTAGTTGGACCTCGAGGCAGGCCGTTTCCTATGGCTACACCTTC.

The chain links TRBV27 to TRBJ2-4, with a possible D match to TRBD1 (7 bases). V dropped 9 bases and J dropped 4 bases, with 13 bases sitting between them. Per the germline V gene, CDR1 is MNHEY and CDR2 is SMNVEV (reference sequence). This CDR3 region has 13 residues. The CDR3: CASTTGTKNIQYF. The CDR3 DNA is TGTGCCAGTACGACAGGGACTAAAAACATTCAGTACTTC.

The V call is TRBV10-3, the J call TRBJ2-1; 9 nucleotides align to TRBD2. The CDR3 length is 10 residues. The germline V gene encodes CDR1 ENHRY and CDR2 SYGVKD. V lost 10 bases and J lost 12; bases outside the gene matches: 4. As DNA, the CDR3 is TGTGCCAGTAGCGGGAGTGCGCAGTTCTTC. It yields the protein CASSGSAQFF.

The J gene is TRBJ2-3, the V gene TRBV7-2; TRBD2 agrees at 8 bases. Germline V lookup: CDR1 SGHTA, CDR2 FQGNSA. The CDR3 is 16 residues long. V shed 5 bases, J shed 6 bases, and the junction held 13 bases outside the gene matches. The CDR3 nucleotides are TGTGCCAGCAGCCCGCAGGGTAGCGGGGCTTCGGATACGCAGTATTTT. Its translation is CASSPQGSGASDTQYF.

The rearrangement links TRBV7-2 to TRBJ1-3; D not resolved. Trimming shortened V by 4 bases and J by 10 bases, and 14 bases separated the two germline ends. CDR1 SGHTA and CDR2 FQGNSA come from the germline V gene. The CDR3 totals 13 residues. CDR3 in amino acids: CASSSTYFGTIYF. The CDR3 DNA follows: TGTGCCAGCAGCTCCACCTATTTCGGGACCATATATTTT.

With respect to this clone: At the DNA level, this CDR3 is encoded by other sequences in the same sample as well. The J gene is TRBJ1-1, the V gene TRBV19; D might be TRBD1 (5 bases). Germline CDR1 reads LNHDA; CDR2 reads SQIVND (reference sequence). Trimming removed 3 bases from V and 3 bases from J, with 8 bases in between. The CDR3 contains 13 residues. DNA for the CDR3: TGTGCCAGTAGTATCCAGGGCGACACTGAAGCTTTCTTT. This translates into CASSIQGDTEAFF.